Following are 9 T cell receptor beta chains from one sample sequenced in a study of identical twins. One entry per CDR3 protein results from TCRdb running MiXCR on the 5' RACE reads. The data hold 400,000 to 650,000 distinct CDR3 sequences, with around 20% observed a single time. The same specimen was also included in a second study, on T cells expressing NK-cell markers.

The sample consisted of CD4+ T cells sorted from blood. These receptors originate from a woman between 18 and 29 years old in good health.

The V gene is TRBV6-2 or TRBV6-3, the J gene TRBJ2-1; D is perhaps TRBD2 (6 bases). The V gene lost 5 bases and the J gene lost 16 bases, with 15 bases spanning the gap. CDR1 and CDR2 from the germline V gene are MNHEY and SVGEGT. The CDR3 is 11 amino acids. CDR3 amino acids: CASSRDLKSFF. The CDR3 DNA reads as TGTGCCAGCAGTCGGGACTTAAAATCCTTCTTC.

A few counts support this clonotype. V usage is TRBV29-1 and J usage is TRBJ2-3, with D maybe TRBD1 (5 bases). This CDR3 is built from 14 residues. CDR1 is SQVTM, CDR2 ANQGSEA, per germline. Trimming took 6 bases from V and 2 from J, leaving 15 bases between them. CDR3 DNA: TGCAGCGTCCAGACAGTAGGTTTCACAGATACGCAGTATTTT. As protein: CSVQTVGFTDTQYF.

In its sample, this clonotype was seen a few times. The rearrangement links TRBV12-3 or TRBV12-4 to TRBJ2-3, with D perhaps matching TRBD2 (6 bases). The CDR3 loop spans 15 amino acids. The germline V and J ends were trimmed by 3 bases and 0 bases, with 10 bases remaining between them. The CDR3 nucleotides are TGTGCCAGCAGTTTGTGGGAGGCGAGCACAGATACGCAGTATTTT. It encodes CASSLWEASTDTQYF.

The chain uses TRBV7-3 and TRBJ2-1; TRBD2 aligns across 11 bases. The CDR3 contains 16 residues. CDR1 and CDR2 (germline): SGHTA, FQGTGA. The J segment lost 8 bases and the V segment lost 0 bases, leaving 6 bases of the junction unmatched. CDR3 coding DNA: TGTGCCAGCAGCTTAACGGCGTTAGCGGGGGGGCATGAGCAGTTCTTC. Translation gives CASSLTALAGGHEQFF.

The rearrangement links TRBV5-5 to TRBJ2-1, with a tentative D call TRBD1 (5 bases). Germline CDR1 is SGHKS and CDR2 is YYEKEE (reference sequence). The CDR3 runs to 14 residues. V lost 2 bases and J lost 6, with 12 bases in between. The CDR3: CASSLGADSNEQFF. The CDR3 nucleotides are TGTGCCAGCAGCTTAGGGGCTGATAGCAATGAGCAGTTCTTC. The full variable domain, completed using reference TRBV5-5 and TRBJ2-1, is DAGVTQSPTHLIKTRGQQVTLRCSPISGHKSVSWYQQVLGQGPQFIFQYYEKEERGRGNFPDRFSARQFPNYSSELNVNALLLGDSALYLCASSLGADSNEQFFGPGTRLTVL.

The table lists this clonotype with a few counts. The chain couples TRBV20-1 to TRBJ1-1, with D uncertain. The CDR3 has 12 amino acids. Trimming left V 5 bases short and J 2 bases short, with 9 bases between. Germline lookup yields CDR1 DFQATT and CDR2 SNEGSKA (reference sequence). CDR3 sequence (DNA): TGCAGTGCTCGCGGGCCCAACACTGAAGCTTTCTTT. It encodes CSARGPNTEAFF.

This chain joins TRBV29-1 and TRBJ2-4, with TRBD2 identical over 7 bases. The trim removed 5 bases at V and 1 base at J, leaving 11 bases unmatched. From germline, CDR1 is SQVTM and CDR2 ANQGSEA. The CDR3 runs to 16 residues. CDR3 DNA sequence: TGCAGCGTTCGGCCGGAACTAGCGAGGGCCAAAAACATTCAGTACTTC. Protein sequence: CSVRPELARAKNIQYF.

The chain combines TRBV7-9 with TRBJ2-5; TRBD2 agrees at 12 bases. Germline V gene sequence: CDR1 SEHNR, CDR2 FQNEAQ (reference sequence). The CDR3 length is 15 residues. Trimming at V came to 7 bases and at J to 1 base, leaving 4 bases not matched to a gene. The CDR3 nucleotides read TGTGCCAGCACCCCGACTAGCGGGAGCCAAGAGACCCAGTACTTC. Translated, it gives CASTPTSGSQETQYF.

This clonotype was seen only a few times. The chain is built from TRBV5-1 and TRBJ2-4; 7 nucleotides match TRBD2. Germline V lookup: CDR1 SGHRS, CDR2 YFSETQ. CDR3 size: 13 residues. Trimming at V came to 7 bases and at J to 8 bases, leaving 9 bases not matched to a gene. The CDR3 is CASGEGRSDIQYF. The CDR3 DNA follows: TGCGCCAGCGGGGAGGGGAGGTCGGACATTCAGTACTTC.